Listed below are T cell receptor beta chains from one sample, sequenced in a study of shared T cell receptors in the human thymus. Measured with immunoSEQ multiplex PCR; TCRdb has only the in-frame clones, and not every one. Of about 610,000 clones listed, roughly 90% are singletons. A further study also used this sample, focusing on human thymus T cells.

Sequencing was done on a sample of thymocytes. The receptors were gathered from a boy under two years old with a congenital heart defect. Both conserved end residues are part of each CDR3. The order of the fields is clone size, V gene, J gene, D gene, CDR3 protein, CDR3 DNA. The D gene is left open where the match is weak. The size of a clone is reported for some rows only, either as once, few or many, or as a class for expanded clones.

-	TRBV10-1	TRBJ2-2	-	CASQQSSNTGELFF	TGCGCCAGCCAACAGTCCTCGAACACCGGGGAGCTGTTTTTT
-	TRBV5-4	TRBJ2-7	TRBD1	CASSFADRDITYEQYF	TGTGCCAGCAGCTTCGCCGACAGGGATATAACGTACGAGCAGTACTTC
few	TRBV5-4	TRBJ1-2	-	CASSPPGTGYTF	TGTGCCAGCAGCCCGCCGGGTACGGGCTACACCTTC
-	TRBV27	TRBJ2-1	TRBD2	CASRHLTGTNYNEQFF	TGTGCCAGCAGGCACCTTACCGGGACTAACTACAATGAGCAGTTCTTC
few	TRBV19	TRBJ2-3	-	CASRAGDTQYF	TGTGCCAGTAGGGCGGGGGATACGCAGTATTTT
-	TRBV7-5	TRBJ2-5	-	CVRSLALRGPTLETQYF	TGTGTCAGAAGCTTAGCGCTAAGGGGTCCGACGTTGGAGACCCAGTACTTC
-	TRBV6-4	TRBJ1-1	-	CASRKYGVNTEAFF	TGTGCCAGCAGAAAGTACGGGGTGAACACTGAAGCTTTCTTT
-	TRBV18	TRBJ2-5	TRBD1	CASSPVPGQGTQETQYF	TGTGCCAGCTCACCTGTCCCGGGACAGGGGACACAAGAGACCCAGTACTTC
-	TRBV27	TRBJ1-2	TRBD1	CASSPRQGSTPNYGYTF	TGTGCCAGCAGTCCGCGACAGGGGTCTACTCCGAACTATGGCTACACCTTC
-	TRBV11-2	TRBJ1-5	-	CASSPGGESNQPQHF	TGTGCCAGCAGCCCCGGCGGGGAGAGCAATCAGCCCCAGCATTTT
-	TRBV4-3	TRBJ2-7	-	CASSQDWRGGSYEQYF	TGCGCCAGCAGCCAAGATTGGAGGGGAGGCTCCTACGAGCAGTACTTC
-	TRBV19	TRBJ2-1	TRBD2	CASSARPSGIDGEQFF	TGTGCCAGTAGTGCCCGGCCTAGCGGGATCGATGGCGAGCAGTTCTTC
-	TRBV30	TRBJ2-7	TRBD2	CAWSSGLVAGGWGEQYF	TGTGCCTGGAGTTCCGGACTAGTAGCGGGAGGTTGGGGGGAGCAGTACTTC
few	TRBV28	TRBJ2-3	TRBD2	CAVQREGPGSNTQYF	TGTGCCGTCCAGCGGGAGGGCCCTGGTTCGAATACGCAGTATTTT
-	TRBV4-2	TRBJ2-7	TRBD1	CASSQALQGRYEQYF	TGTGCCAGCAGCCAAGCCTTACAGGGGCGCTACGAGCAGTACTTC
-	TRBV6-1	TRBJ2-3	-	CASSEAGFGPDTQYF	TGTGCCAGCAGTGAGGCGGGTTTTGGGCCAGATACGCAGTATTTT
-	TRBV27	TRBJ1-2	TRBD1	CASSRDRANYGYTF	TGTGCCAGCAGTCGGGACAGAGCTAACTATGGCTACACCTTC
-	TRBV19	TRBJ2-3	TRBD2	CASSTGAISGVRASTDTQYF	TGTGCCAGTAGCACCGGGGCAATTAGCGGGGTTAGGGCTAGCACAGATACGCAGTATTTT
-	TRBV7-2	TRBJ2-3	TRBD2	CASSVGTSGTDTQYF	TGTGCCAGCAGCGTAGGGACTAGCGGCACAGATACGCAGTATTTT
-	TRBV2	TRBJ2-1	TRBD2	CASSALGKTSGSFDEQFF	TGTGCCAGCAGTGCCCTTGGCAAAACTAGCGGGAGTTTCGATGAGCAGTTCTTC
once	TRBV7-2	TRBJ2-2	-	CASSLAEPPNTGELFF	TGTGCCAGCAGCTTAGCCGAGCCCCCCAACACCGGGGAGCTGTTTTTT
-	TRBV25-1	TRBJ1-3	-	CASGPGGPSSGNTIYF	TGTGCCAGCGGACCGGGGGGACCCAGCTCTGGAAACACCATATATTTT
once	TRBV11-2	TRBJ2-7	TRBD1	CASSPGQGAGEQYF	TGTGCCAGCAGCCCGGGACAGGGGGCGGGTGAGCAGTACTTC
-	TRBV6-5	TRBJ1-2	-	CASSPGEHYGYTF	TGTGCCAGCTCCCCCGGGGAACACTATGGCTACACCTTC
-	TRBV6-6	TRBJ1-3	TRBD1	CASRQGASGNTIYF	TGTGCCAGCAGGCAGGGGGCGTCGGGAAACACCATATATTTT
-	TRBV7-2	TRBJ2-7	-	CASSPDGAGPYEQYF	TGTGCCAGCAGCCCCGATGGGGCAGGTCCCTACGAGCAGTACTTC
-	TRBV30	TRBJ2-2	TRBD1	CAWSLVGGENGELFF	TGTGCCTGGAGCCTCGTAGGGGGCGAGAACGGGGAGCTGTTTTTT
-	TRBV7-2	TRBJ1-2	-	CASSLEKAKGGYGYTF	TGTGCCAGCAGCTTAGAAAAAGCGAAAGGGGGCTATGGCTACACCTTC
-	TRBV29-1	TRBJ2-5	-	CSVDSSPFPLGGPDEGETQYF	TGCAGCGTTGATTCCTCCCCATTTCCCCTGGGGGGGCCGGATGAGGGGGAGACCCAGTACTTC
-	TRBV6-6	TRBJ2-4	TRBD2	CASSRLASKNIQYF	TGTGCCAGCAGTCGACTAGCGAGCAAAAACATTCAGTACTTC
-	TRBV7-9	TRBJ2-3	TRBD2	CASSNNPKGRGGTDTQYF	TGTGCCAGCAGCAACAACCCGAAAGGGAGGGGAGGCACAGATACGCAGTATTTT
-	TRBV9	TRBJ2-3	TRBD1	CASSPRMTGYVNPSTDTQYF	TGTGCCAGCAGCCCGCGGATGACAGGGTACGTGAACCCTAGCACAGATACGCAGTATTTT
-	TRBV11-2	TRBJ1-3	-	CASSLGSGISGNTIYF	TGTGCCAGCAGCTTAGGGTCAGGGATCTCTGGAAACACCATATATTTT
-	TRBV30	TRBJ2-3	TRBD2	CAWRIAGDTDTQYF	TGTGCCTGGAGGATAGCGGGAGACACAGATACGCAGTATTTT
-	TRBV6-5	TRBJ2-7	TRBD1	CASGRTGAYEQYF	TGTGCCAGCGGTCGGACAGGGGCCTACGAGCAGTACTTC
-	TRBV5-1	TRBJ2-7	TRBD2	CASSLGLAGGSSYEQYF	TGCGCCAGCAGCTTGGGACTAGCGGGAGGCTCGTCCTACGAGCAGTACTTC
once	TRBV9	TRBJ2-5	TRBD2	CASSVGPSGRGEETQYF	TGTGCCAGCAGCGTAGGTCCTAGCGGGAGGGGGGAAGAGACCCAGTACTTC
few	TRBV11-2	TRBJ2-1	-	CASSLQRERTYNEQFF	TGTGCCAGCAGCCTACAAAGGGAGAGAACCTACAATGAGCAGTTCTTC
-	TRBV7-3	TRBJ2-7	-	CASSLFAGSYEQYF	TGTGCCAGCAGCTTATTTGCGGGTTCCTACGAGCAGTACTTC
-	TRBV5-6	TRBJ1-2	-	CASSSARDRGYTF	TGTGCCAGCAGCTCTGCCAGGGATCGGGGCTACACCTTC
-	TRBV5-1	TRBJ2-2	TRBD1	CASSLISAGGTGELFF	TGCGCCAGCAGCTTGATTAGTGCAGGGGGCACCGGGGAGCTGTTTTTT
-	TRBV23-1	TRBJ2-7	-	CASHNSSYEQYF	TGCGCCAGCCATAACAGCTCCTACGAGCAGTACTTC
-	TRBV28	TRBJ1-1	-	CASSRELNTEAFF	TGTGCCAGCAGTCGGGAGTTGAACACTGAAGCTTTCTTT
once	TRBV7-2	TRBJ2-5	-	CASSLGSDQETQYF	TGTGCCAGCAGCTTAGGTAGCGACCAAGAGACCCAGTACTTC
-	TRBV28	TRBJ2-7	TRBD1	CASSLCTGAGNMNEQYF	TGTGCCAGCAGTTTATGCACAGGGGCCGGGAACATGAACGAGCAGTACTTC
-	TRBV11-3	TRBJ2-3	TRBD2	CASSLESIGTSGTDTQYF	TGTGCCAGCAGCTTAGAGTCGATTGGGACTAGCGGCACAGATACGCAGTATTTT
-	TRBV7-2	TRBJ2-3	TRBD2	CASSTSGRRTDTQYF	TGTGCCAGCAGCACGAGCGGGAGAAGAACAGATACGCAGTATTTT
-	TRBV11-1	TRBJ2-2	-	CASSLEFTGELFF	TGTGCCAGCAGCTTGGAGTTCACCGGGGAGCTGTTTTTT
-	TRBV6-5	TRBJ1-4	-	CASSYGGPNEKLFF	TGTGCCAGCAGTTACGGAGGACCGAATGAAAAACTGTTTTTT
-	TRBV5-3	TRBJ1-2	-	CARSSRTGCGYTF	TGTGCCAGAAGCTCGCGTACAGGGTGTGGCTACACCTTC
once	TRBV30	TRBJ2-5	-	CAWSVRGRDNPSSSQETQYF	TGTGCCTGGAGTGTACGGGGTCGGGACAATCCCTCGAGTAGTCAAGAGACCCAGTACTTC
-	TRBV12-5	TRBJ1-2	TRBD1	CASGYRDRAVDGYTF	TGTGCTAGTGGTTACCGGGACAGGGCGGTGGATGGCTACACCTTC
-	TRBV5-4	TRBJ2-3	TRBD1	CASSPSADRAGGTQYF	TGTGCCAGCAGCCCATCGGCGGACAGGGCAGGGGGTACGCAGTATTTT
-	TRBV28	TRBJ1-4	-	CASSLGGGTNEKLFF	TGTGCCAGCAGCCTGGGAGGGGGGACAAATGAAAAACTGTTTTTT
-	TRBV30	TRBJ1-5	TRBD1	CAWSVPGGPNQPQHF	TGTGCCTGGAGTGTACCAGGGGGTCCGAATCAGCCCCAGCATTTT
-	TRBV4-2	TRBJ2-5	-	CASSPDYSETQYF	TGTGCCAGCAGCCCCGACTATTCTGAGACCCAGTACTTC
-	TRBV7-2	TRBJ2-7	TRBD2	CASSPGTSGIGNYEQYF	TGTGCCAGCAGCCCCGGGACTAGCGGGATTGGAAACTACGAGCAGTACTTC
once	TRBV27	TRBJ2-1	TRBD2	CASSITTPTSRRNRSYNEQFF	TGTGCCAGCAGTATCACTACCCCGACTAGCCGGAGGAACCGCTCCTACAATGAGCAGTTCTTC
-	TRBV9	TRBJ2-7	-	CASSVADTTSYEQYF	TGTGCCAGCAGCGTAGCGGACACCACCTCCTACGAGCAGTACTTC